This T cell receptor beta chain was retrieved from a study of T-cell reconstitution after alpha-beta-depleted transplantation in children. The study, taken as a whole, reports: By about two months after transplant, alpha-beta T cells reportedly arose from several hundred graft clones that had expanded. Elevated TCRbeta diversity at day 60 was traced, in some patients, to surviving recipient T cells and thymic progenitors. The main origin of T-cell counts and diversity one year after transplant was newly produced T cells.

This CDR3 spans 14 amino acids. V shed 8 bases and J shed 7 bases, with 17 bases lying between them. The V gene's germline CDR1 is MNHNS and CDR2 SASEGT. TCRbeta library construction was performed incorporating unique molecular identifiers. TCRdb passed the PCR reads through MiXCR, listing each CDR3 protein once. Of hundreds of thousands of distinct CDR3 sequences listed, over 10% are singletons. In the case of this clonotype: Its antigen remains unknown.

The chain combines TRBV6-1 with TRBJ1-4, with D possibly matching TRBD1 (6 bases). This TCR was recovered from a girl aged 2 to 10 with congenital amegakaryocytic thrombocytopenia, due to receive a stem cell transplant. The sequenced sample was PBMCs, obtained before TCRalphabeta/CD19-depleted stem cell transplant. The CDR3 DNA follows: TGTGCCAGCCGCCTTGGAATGACAGGTGAAAAACTGTTTTTT. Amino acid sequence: CASRLGMTGEKLFF.